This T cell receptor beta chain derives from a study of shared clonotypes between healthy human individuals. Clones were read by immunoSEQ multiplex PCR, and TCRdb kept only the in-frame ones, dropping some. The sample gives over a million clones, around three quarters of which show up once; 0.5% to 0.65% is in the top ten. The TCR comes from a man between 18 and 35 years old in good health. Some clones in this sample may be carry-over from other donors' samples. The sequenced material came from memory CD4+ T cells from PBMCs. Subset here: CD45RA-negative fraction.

The DNA of the CDR3 is TGTGCCAGCAGCCTCCCGCAGGGGGCTAGGACCTACAATGAGCAGTTCTTC. It is translated as CASSLPQGARTYNEQFF. The J gene is TRBJ2-1, the V gene TRBV5-4, with 8 nucleotides matching TRBD1. V lost 4 bases, J lost 2 bases, and 11 bases stayed unmatched. Per the germline V gene, CDR1 is SGHNT and CDR2 is YYREEE (reference sequence). The CDR3 is made up of 17 amino acids.